This T cell receptor (beta chain) stems from a study of shared clonotypes between healthy human individuals. Study-level background: Those who served as donors were a couple of women and three men between the ages of 18 and 49.

TCRdb's copy holds only in-frame clones and misses some; the assay was immunoSEQ multiplex PCR. The data hold 2 million or so clones, with roughly 96% observed a single time. The CDR3 sequence is 15 residues long. Germline V gives CDR1 GTSNPN, CDR2 SVGIG (reference sequence). V was cut by 1 base and J by 1 base, with 8 bases left in between. The receptor comes from a man between 18 and 35 years old in good health. Sequencing was performed on naive CD4+ T cells sorted from blood. Subset meaning: CD45RA+ positively selected. The V gene is TRBV30, the J gene TRBJ1-6; D unresolved. The CDR3 loop reads CAWSEKQSYNSPLHF. The CDR3, as DNA: TGTGCCTGGAGTGAAAAACAGTCCTATAATTCACCCCTCCACTTT.